This is a list of T cell receptor beta chains from one sample in a study of long-term antiretroviral therapy in people with HIV. The data were produced by immunoSEQ multiplex PCR, yet TCRdb's version contains in-frame clones alone and is incomplete. The sample shows tens of thousands of clones, around 83% of them seen only once. The sequences come from unsorted PBMCs, collected 3 years after starting antiretroviral therapy. These receptors all stem from a man aged 50-59 years with HIV. Each CDR3 is given with its conserved first and last residue. The order of the fields is CDR3 length, D gene, V gene, J gene, clone size, CDR3 protein, CDR3 DNA. The D gene is left open where the match is weak. Not every row has a clone size; where given, it reads once, few, many or a size class.

>15|.|TRBV5-5|TRBJ1-1|.
CASSSGTVKNTEAFF
TGTGCCAGCAGCTCCGGGACGGTTAAGAACACTGAAGCTTTCTTT
>13|.|TRBV6-5|TRBJ2-1|.
CASGISGYNEQFF
TGTGCCAGCGGGATAAGCGGTTACAATGAGCAGTTCTTC
>18|.|TRBV9|TRBJ1-4|.
CASSGQASGDATNEKLFF
TGTGCCAGCAGCGGACAGGCCTCTGGGGATGCAACTAATGAAAAACTGTTTTTT
>16|.|TRBV5-1|TRBJ2-4|.
CASSFGQPIAKNIQYF
TGCGCCAGCAGCTTCGGACAGCCTATAGCCAAAAACATTCAGTACTTC
>14|.|TRBV11-2|TRBJ2-7|.
CASSLKVVSYEQYF
TGTGCCAGCAGCTTAAAAGTGGTCTCCTACGAGCAGTACTTC
>14|TRBD1|TRBV6-5|TRBJ1-2|.
CASSGDRGLYGYTF
TGTGCCAGCAGTGGGGACAGGGGCTTATATGGCTACACCTTC
>13|.|TRBV5-5|TRBJ2-5|.
CASSLEGQETQYF
TGTGCCAGCAGCTTGGAAGGGCAAGAGACCCAGTACTTC
>16|TRBD2|TRBV5-1|TRBJ2-7|.
CASSSLSGRLTYEQYF
TGCGCCAGCAGCTCTCTTAGCGGGAGGCTTACCTACGAGCAGTACTTC
>14|TRBD1|TRBV28|TRBJ1-2|.
CASSLRQGVYGYTF
TGTGCCAGCAGTTTACGACAGGGCGTCTATGGCTACACCTTC
>14|TRBD1|TRBV5-1|TRBJ2-3|.
CASSFGQGTDTQYF
TGCGCCAGCAGCTTTGGACAGGGGACAGATACGCAGTATTTT
>13|.|TRBV25-1|TRBJ2-3|.
CASSEPWTDTQYF
TGTGCCAGCAGTGAACCCTGGACAGATACGCAGTATTTT
>14|TRBD1|TRBV10-2|TRBJ1-6|.
CASSRQGADSPLHF
TGCGCCAGCAGTCGGCAGGGGGCTGATTCACCCCTCCACTTT
>16|TRBD1|TRBV28|TRBJ1-5|.
CASSLRTTGSGQPQHF
TGTGCCAGCAGTTTAAGGACGACAGGGTCAGGTCAGCCCCAGCATTTT
>17|.|TRBV4-1|TRBJ2-3|.
CASSPLSRAAGTDTQYF
TGCGCCAGCAGCCCCCTCTCAAGGGCCGCGGGCACAGATACGCAGTATTTT
>13|.|TRBV6-1|TRBJ2-5|.
CASSEDRRGTQYF
TGTGCCAGCAGTGAGGACAGGCGGGGGACCCAGTACTTC
>13|TRBD1|TRBV10-3|TRBJ1-5|.
CAIRPGGNQPQHF
TGTGCCATCAGGCCAGGGGGAAATCAGCCCCAGCATTTT
>16|TRBD2|TRBV7-9|TRBJ2-1|.
CASSSERGGFYNEQFF
TGTGCCAGCAGCTCGGAGCGGGGGGGATTCTACAATGAGCAGTTCTTC
>16|.|TRBV14|TRBJ1-3|.
CASSPQGGYFGNTIYF
TGTGCCAGCAGCCCTCAAGGGGGTTATTTTGGAAACACCATATATTTT
>12|.|TRBV30|TRBJ1-1|.
CACWGMNTEAFF
TGTGCCTGTTGGGGCATGAACACTGAAGCTTTCTTT
>14|TRBD1|TRBV2|TRBJ2-7|.
CASSEGQDPLEQYF
TGTGCCAGCAGTGAGGGACAGGACCCCCTGGAGCAGTACTTC
>12|.|TRBV5-6|TRBJ2-1|.
CASSSDTNEQFF
TGTGCCAGCAGCTCAGACACCAATGAGCAGTTCTTC
>15|.|TRBV11-2|TRBJ1-1|.
CASSSGPGLNTEAFF
TGTGCCAGCAGCTCCGGTCCCGGGTTGAACACTGAAGCTTTCTTT
>17|.|TRBV28|TRBJ2-7|.
CASSLVGGMGFSYEQYF
TGTGCCAGCAGTTTAGTTGGTGGTATGGGGTTTTCCTACGAGCAGTACTTC
>16|TRBD2|TRBV6-4|TRBJ2-1|.
CASSDDPGLASNEQFF
TGTGCCAGCAGTGACGATCCGGGACTAGCTTCCAATGAGCAGTTCTTC
>15|TRBD1|TRBV5-1|TRBJ2-7|.
CASSLTGTGSYEQYF
TGCGCCAGCAGCCTTACCGGGACAGGGTCTTACGAGCAGTACTTC
>15|.|TRBV4-1|TRBJ2-4|.
CASSQESLAKNIQYF
TGCGCCAGCAGCCAAGAAAGCCTAGCCAAAAACATTCAGTACTTC
>14|.|TRBV7-9|TRBJ2-2|.
CASSSRGYTGELFF
TGTGCCAGCAGCTCAAGGGGTTACACCGGGGAGCTGTTTTTT
>16|.|TRBV7-8|TRBJ2-1|.
CASSLRRLSSYNEQFF
TGTGCCAGCAGCTTACGCCGGCTTAGCTCCTACAATGAGCAGTTCTTC
>15|.|TRBV28|TRBJ1-6|.
CASSLYTGMGSPLHF
TGTGCCAGCAGTTTATATACGGGAATGGGGTCACCCCTCCACTTT
>12|.|TRBV5-1|TRBJ2-7|.
CASSLGSLEQYF
TGCGCCAGCAGCTTGGGTAGTCTCGAGCAGTACTTC
>14|TRBD1|TRBV5-1|TRBJ2-7|.
CASSFFGQAYEQYF
TGCGCCAGCAGCTTTTTCGGACAGGCCTACGAGCAGTACTTC
>16|.|TRBV6-5|TRBJ1-4|.
CASSFSKLPTNEKLFF
TGTGCCAGCAGTTTTTCGAAGCTACCAACTAATGAAAAACTGTTTTTT
>13|TRBD1|TRBV30|TRBJ2-7|.
CAWTGQGANEQYF
TGTGCCTGGACGGGACAGGGGGCAAACGAGCAGTACTTC
>13|.|TRBV19|TRBJ2-1|.
CASTAGLYNEQFF
TGTGCCAGTACGGCAGGCCTCTACAATGAGCAGTTCTTC
>15|.|TRBV28|TRBJ1-3|.
CASSLFPVAGNTIYF
TGTGCCAGCAGTTTATTCCCAGTTGCAGGAAACACCATATATTTT
>17|.|TRBV4-3|TRBJ2-3|once
CASSQEVSGFRRDTQYF
TGCGCCAGCAGCCAAGAGGTTAGCGGATTCCGAAGAGATACGCAGTATTTT
>13|.|TRBV5-5|TRBJ2-5|.
CASSPGVQETQYF
TGTGCCAGCAGTCCGGGGGTTCAAGAGACCCAGTACTTC
>14|.|TRBV10-3|TRBJ1-5|once
CAISESAETQPQHF
TGTGCCATCAGTGAGTCTGCAGAAACCCAGCCCCAGCATTTT
>11|TRBD1|TRBV5-1|TRBJ2-7|.
CASEDRDEQYF
TGCGCCAGCGAGGACAGGGACGAGCAGTACTTC
>15|.|TRBV18|TRBJ1-3|.
CASSPETNSGNTIYF
TGTGCCAGCTCACCAGAGACGAACTCTGGAAACACCATATATTTT
>16|TRBD2|TRBV10-3|TRBJ2-1|.
CAISERSGGSYNEQFF
TGTGCCATCAGTGAACGAAGCGGGGGCTCCTACAATGAGCAGTTCTTC
>13|.|TRBV27|TRBJ2-1|.
CASSLRGNNEQFF
TGTGCCAGCAGTTTAAGGGGGAACAATGAGCAGTTCTTC
>17|TRBD2|TRBV7-2|TRBJ2-1|.
CASSLGSGRAHHNEQFF
TGTGCCAGCAGCTTAGGTAGCGGGAGGGCCCATCACAATGAGCAGTTCTTC
>16|TRBD1|TRBV7-9|TRBJ2-1|few
CASIHEDRGSNNEQFF
TGTGCCTCAATCCACGAGGACAGGGGCTCCAACAATGAGCAGTTCTTC
>19|TRBD2|TRBV10-3|TRBJ2-3|few
CATEGTSGRPGFGTDTQYF
TGTGCCACCGAAGGGACTAGCGGGAGGCCTGGTTTCGGTACAGATACGCAGTATTTT
>15|.|TRBV19|TRBJ2-2|.
CASSYKDTSAGELFF
TGTGCCAGTAGCTATAAGGATACTTCCGCCGGGGAGCTGTTTTTT
>17|TRBD2|TRBV28|TRBJ2-7|once
CASSSFSKLLAGAQQYF
TGTGCCAGCAGTTCGTTTTCCAAGTTACTAGCGGGGGCTCAGCAGTACTTC
>13|.|TRBV6-6|TRBJ2-7|.
CASSYSTGDEQYF
TGTGCCAGCAGTTACTCGACAGGCGACGAGCAGTACTTC
>14|.|TRBV25-1|TRBJ2-3|.
CASSALGHTDTQYF
TGTGCCAGCAGTGCCTTGGGCCACACAGATACGCAGTATTTT
>14|TRBD2|TRBV28|TRBJ2-7|once
CASRLSGEAYEQYF
TGTGCCAGCAGACTTAGCGGGGAAGCCTACGAGCAGTACTTC
>15|.|TRBV4-1|TRBJ2-7|once
CASSQGQGGTYEQYF
TGCGCCAGCAGCCAAGGCCAGGGGGGTACCTACGAGCAGTACTTC
>15|.|TRBV7-9|TRBJ1-1|.
CASSRRGGRNTEAFF
TGTGCCAGCAGCAGAAGGGGGGGAAGAAACACTGAAGCTTTCTTT